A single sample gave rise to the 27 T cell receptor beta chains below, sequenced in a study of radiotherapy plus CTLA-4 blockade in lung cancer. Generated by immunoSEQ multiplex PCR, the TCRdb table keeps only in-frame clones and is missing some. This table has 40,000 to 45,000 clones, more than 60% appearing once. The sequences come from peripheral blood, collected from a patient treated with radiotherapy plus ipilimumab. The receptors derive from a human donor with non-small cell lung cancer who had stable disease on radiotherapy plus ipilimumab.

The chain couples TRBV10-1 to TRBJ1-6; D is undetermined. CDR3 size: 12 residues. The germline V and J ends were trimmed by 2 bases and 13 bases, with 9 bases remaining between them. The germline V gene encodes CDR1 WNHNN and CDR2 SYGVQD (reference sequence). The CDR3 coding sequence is TGCGCCAGCAGTGAGGGCGACGGGCCCCTCCACTTT. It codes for CASSEGDGPLHF.

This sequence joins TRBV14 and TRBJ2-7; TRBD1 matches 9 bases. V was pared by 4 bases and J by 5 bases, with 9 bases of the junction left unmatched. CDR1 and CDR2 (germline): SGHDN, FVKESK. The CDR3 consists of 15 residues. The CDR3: CASSRAGTGINEQYF. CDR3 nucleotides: TGTGCCAGCAGCCGAGCCGGGACAGGGATAAACGAGCAGTACTTC. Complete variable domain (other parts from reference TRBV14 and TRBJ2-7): EAGVTQFPSHSVIEKGQTVTLRCDPISGHDNLYWYRRVMGKEIKFLLHFVKESKQDESGMPNNRFLAERTGGTYSTLKVQPAELEDSGVYFCASSRAGTGINEQYFGPGTRLTVT.

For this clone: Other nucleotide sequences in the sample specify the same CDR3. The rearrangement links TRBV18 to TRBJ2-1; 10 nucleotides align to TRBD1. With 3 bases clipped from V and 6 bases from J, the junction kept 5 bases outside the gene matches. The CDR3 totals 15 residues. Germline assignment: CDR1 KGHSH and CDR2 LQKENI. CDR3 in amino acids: CASSPTGGLVNEQFF. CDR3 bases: TGTGCCAGCTCACCGACAGGGGGCCTGGTCAATGAGCAGTTCTTC.

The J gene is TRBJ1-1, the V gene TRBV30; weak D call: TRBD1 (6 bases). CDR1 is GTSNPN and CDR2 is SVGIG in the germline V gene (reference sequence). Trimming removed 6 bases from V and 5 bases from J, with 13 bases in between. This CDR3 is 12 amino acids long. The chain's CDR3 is CACTTGRTEAFF. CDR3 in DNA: TGTGCCTGTACAACAGGGAGAACTGAAGCTTTCTTT.

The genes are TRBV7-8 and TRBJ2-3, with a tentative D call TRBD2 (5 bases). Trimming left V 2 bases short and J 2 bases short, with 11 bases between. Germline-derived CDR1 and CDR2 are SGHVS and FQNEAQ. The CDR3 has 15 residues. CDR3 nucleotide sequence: TGTGCCAGCAGCTTATTTTCGGGAAACACAGATACGCAGTATTTT. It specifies CASSLFSGNTDTQYF.

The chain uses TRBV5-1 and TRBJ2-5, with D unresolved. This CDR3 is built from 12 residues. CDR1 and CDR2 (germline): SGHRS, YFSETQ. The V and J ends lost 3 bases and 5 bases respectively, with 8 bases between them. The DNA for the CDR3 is TGCGCCAGCAGCTGGAGCCGCGAGACCCAGTACTTC. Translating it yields CASSWSRETQYF.

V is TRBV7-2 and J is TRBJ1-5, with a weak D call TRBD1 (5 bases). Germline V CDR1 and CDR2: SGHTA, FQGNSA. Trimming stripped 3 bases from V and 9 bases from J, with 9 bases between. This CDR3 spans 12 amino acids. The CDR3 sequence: CASSFRVGPQHF. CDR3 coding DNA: TGTGCCAGCAGCTTCAGGGTCGGGCCCCAGCATTTT. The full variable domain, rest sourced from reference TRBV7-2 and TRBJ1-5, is GAGVSQSPSNKVTEKGKDVELRCDPISGHTALYWYRQSLGQGLEFLIYFQGNSAPDKSGLPSDRFSAERTGGSVSTLTIQRTQQEDSAVYLCASSFRVGPQHFGDGTRLSIL.

The CDR3 nucleotides are TGTGCCAGCTCGAAGCAGGAGAACACTGAAGCTTTCTTT. Translation gives CASSKQENTEAFF. The rearrangement joins TRBV7-3 to TRBJ1-1; D remains ambiguous. The CDR3 runs 13 residues. V was clipped by 8 bases and J by 1 base, with 11 bases between them. CDR1 and CDR2 from the germline V gene are SGHTA and FQGTGA.

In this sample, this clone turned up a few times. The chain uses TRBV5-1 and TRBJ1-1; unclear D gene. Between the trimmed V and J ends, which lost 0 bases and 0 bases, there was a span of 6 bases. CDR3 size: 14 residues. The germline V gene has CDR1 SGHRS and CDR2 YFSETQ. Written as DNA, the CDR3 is TGCGCCAGCAGCTTGGCACAGTTGAACACTGAAGCTTTCTTT. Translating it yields CASSLAQLNTEAFF.

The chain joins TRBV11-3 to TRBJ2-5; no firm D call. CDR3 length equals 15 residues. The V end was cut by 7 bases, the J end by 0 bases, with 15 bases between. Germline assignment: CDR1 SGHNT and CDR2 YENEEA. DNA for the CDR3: TGTGCCAGCACCCCCCCCTCTCCGTACCAAGAGACCCAGTACTTC. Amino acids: CASTPPSPYQETQYF. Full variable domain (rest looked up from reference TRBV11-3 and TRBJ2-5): EAGVVQSPRYKIIEKKQPVAFWCNPISGHNTLYWYLQNLGQGPELLIRYENEEAVDDSQLPKDRFSAERLKGVDSTLKIQPAELGDSAVYLCASTPPSPYQETQYFGPGTRLLVL.

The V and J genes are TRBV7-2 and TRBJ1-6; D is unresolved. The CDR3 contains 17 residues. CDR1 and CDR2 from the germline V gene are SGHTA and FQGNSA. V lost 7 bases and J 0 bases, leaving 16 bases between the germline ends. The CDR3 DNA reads TGTGCCAGCACCTCCGCCCGGGCGGGCTCCTATAATTCACCCCTCCACTTT. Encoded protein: CASTSARAGSYNSPLHF.

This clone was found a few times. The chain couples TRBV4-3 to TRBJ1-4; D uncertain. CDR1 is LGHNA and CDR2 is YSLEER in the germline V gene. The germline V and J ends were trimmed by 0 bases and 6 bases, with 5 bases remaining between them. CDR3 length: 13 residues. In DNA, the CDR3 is TGCGCCAGCAGCCAAGATTCGGATGAAAAACTGTTTTTT. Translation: CASSQDSDEKLFF.

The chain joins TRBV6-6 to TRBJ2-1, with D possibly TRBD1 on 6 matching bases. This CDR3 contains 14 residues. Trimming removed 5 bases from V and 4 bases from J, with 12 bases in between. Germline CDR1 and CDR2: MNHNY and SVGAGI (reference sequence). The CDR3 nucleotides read TGTGCCAGCAGTCGGACAGCGCGATACAATGAGCAGTTCTTC. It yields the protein CASSRTARYNEQFF.

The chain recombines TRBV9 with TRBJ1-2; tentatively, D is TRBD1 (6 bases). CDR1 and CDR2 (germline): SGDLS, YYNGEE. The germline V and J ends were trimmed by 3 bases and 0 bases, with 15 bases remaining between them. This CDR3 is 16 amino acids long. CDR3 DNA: TGTGCCAGCAGCGGCACAGGGCAAAAAACTAACTATGGCTACACCTTC. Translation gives CASSGTGQKTNYGYTF.

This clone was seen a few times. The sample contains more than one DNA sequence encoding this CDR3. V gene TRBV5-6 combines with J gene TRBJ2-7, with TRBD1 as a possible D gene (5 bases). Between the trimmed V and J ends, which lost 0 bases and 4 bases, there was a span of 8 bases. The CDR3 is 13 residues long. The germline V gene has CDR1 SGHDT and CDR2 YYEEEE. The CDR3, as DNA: TGTGCCAGCAGCTTGGGCAGGGTATACGAGCAGTACTTC. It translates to CASSLGRVYEQYF.

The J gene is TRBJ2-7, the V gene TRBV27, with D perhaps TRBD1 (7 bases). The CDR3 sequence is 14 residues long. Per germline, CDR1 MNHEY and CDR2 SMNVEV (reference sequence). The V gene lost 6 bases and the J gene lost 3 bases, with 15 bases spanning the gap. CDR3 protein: CASSRGDRVYEQYF. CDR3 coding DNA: TGTGCCAGCAGCCGCGGGGACAGAGTCTACGAGCAGTACTTC.

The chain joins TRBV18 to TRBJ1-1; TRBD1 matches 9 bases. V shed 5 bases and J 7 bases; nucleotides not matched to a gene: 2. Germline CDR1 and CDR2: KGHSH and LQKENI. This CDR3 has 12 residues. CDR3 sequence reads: CASSETGGEAFF. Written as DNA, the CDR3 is TGTGCCAGCTCAGAGACAGGGGGTGAAGCTTTCTTT. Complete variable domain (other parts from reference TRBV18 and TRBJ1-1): NAGVMQNPRHLVRRRGQEARLRCSPMKGHSHVYWYRQLPEEGLKFMVYLQKENIIDESGMPKERFSAEFPKEGPSILRIQQVVRGDSAAYFCASSETGGEAFFGQGTRLTVV.

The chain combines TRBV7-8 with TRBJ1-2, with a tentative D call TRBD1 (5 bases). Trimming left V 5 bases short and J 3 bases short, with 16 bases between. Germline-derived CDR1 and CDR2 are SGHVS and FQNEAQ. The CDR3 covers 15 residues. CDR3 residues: CASSLSASGDYGYTF. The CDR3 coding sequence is TGTGCCAGCAGCCTCTCGGCTTCGGGGGACTATGGCTACACCTTC.

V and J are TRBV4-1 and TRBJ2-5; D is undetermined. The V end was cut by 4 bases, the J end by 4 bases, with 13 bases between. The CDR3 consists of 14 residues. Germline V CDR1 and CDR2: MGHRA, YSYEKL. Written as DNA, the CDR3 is TGCGCCAGCAGCCTGACCGGAGTCATAGAGACCCAGTACTTC. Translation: CASSLTGVIETQYF.

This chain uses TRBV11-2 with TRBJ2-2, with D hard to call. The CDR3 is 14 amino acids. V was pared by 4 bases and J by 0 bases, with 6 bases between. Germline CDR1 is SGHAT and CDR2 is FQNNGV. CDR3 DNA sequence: TGTGCCAGCAGCTACTCAACGAACACCGGGGAGCTGTTTTTT. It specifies CASSYSTNTGELFF.

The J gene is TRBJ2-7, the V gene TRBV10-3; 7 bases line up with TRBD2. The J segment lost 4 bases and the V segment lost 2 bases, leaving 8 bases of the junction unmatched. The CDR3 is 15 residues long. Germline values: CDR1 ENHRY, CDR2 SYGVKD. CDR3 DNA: TGTGCCATCAGTGAGCCCGGGGGGTCGGTATACGAGCAGTACTTC. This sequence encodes CAISEPGGSVYEQYF.

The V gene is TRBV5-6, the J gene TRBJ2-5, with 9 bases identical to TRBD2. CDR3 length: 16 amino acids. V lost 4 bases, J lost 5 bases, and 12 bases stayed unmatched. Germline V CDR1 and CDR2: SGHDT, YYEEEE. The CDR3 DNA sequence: TGTGCCAGCAGCCCCCGGCTAGCGGGGTCAGGGGAGACCCAGTACTTC. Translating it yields CASSPRLAGSGETQYF.

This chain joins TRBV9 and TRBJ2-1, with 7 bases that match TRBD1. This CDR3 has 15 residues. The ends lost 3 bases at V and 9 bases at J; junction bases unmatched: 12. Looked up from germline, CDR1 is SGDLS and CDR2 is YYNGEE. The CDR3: CASSEQTGKGGEQFF. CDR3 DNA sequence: TGTGCCAGCAGCGAGCAGACAGGGAAAGGTGGTGAGCAGTTCTTC.

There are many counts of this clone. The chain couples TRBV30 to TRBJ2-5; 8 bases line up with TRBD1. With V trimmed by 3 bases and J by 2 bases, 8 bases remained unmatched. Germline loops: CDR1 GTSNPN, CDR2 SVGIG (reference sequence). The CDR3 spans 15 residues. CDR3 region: CAWRAGTGQQETQYF. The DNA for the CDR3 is TGTGCCTGGAGGGCGGGGACAGGCCAACAAGAGACCCAGTACTTC. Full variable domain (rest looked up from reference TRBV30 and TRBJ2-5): SQTIHQWPATLVQPVGSPLSLECTVEGTSNPNLYWYRQAAGRGLQLLFYSVGIGQISSEVPQNLSASRPQDRQFILSSKKLLLSDSGFYLCAWRAGTGQQETQYFGPGTRLLVL.

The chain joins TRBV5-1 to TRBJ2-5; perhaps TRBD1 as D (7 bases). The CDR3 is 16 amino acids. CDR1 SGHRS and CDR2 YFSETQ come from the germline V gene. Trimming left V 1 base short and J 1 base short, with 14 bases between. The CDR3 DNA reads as TGCGCCAGCAGCTTGAACGGGCAGGGGGGCCAAGAGACCCAGTACTTC. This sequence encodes CASSLNGQGGQETQYF. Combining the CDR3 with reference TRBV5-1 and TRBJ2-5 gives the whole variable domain KAGVTQTPRYLIKTRGQQVTLSCSPISGHRSVSWYQQTPGQGLQFLFEYFSETQRNKGNFPGRFSGRQFSNSRSEMNVSTLELGDSALYLCASSLNGQGGQETQYFGPGTRLLVL.

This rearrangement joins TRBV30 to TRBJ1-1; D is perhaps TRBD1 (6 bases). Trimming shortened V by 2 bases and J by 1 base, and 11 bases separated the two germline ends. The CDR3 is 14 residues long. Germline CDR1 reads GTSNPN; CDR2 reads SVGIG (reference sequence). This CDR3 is CAWSRDIENTEAFF. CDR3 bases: TGTGCCTGGAGTCGGGACATAGAGAACACTGAAGCTTTCTTT. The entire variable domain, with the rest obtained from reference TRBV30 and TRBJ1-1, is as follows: SQTIHQWPATLVQPVGSPLSLECTVEGTSNPNLYWYRQAAGRGLQLLFYSVGIGQISSEVPQNLSASRPQDRQFILSSKKLLLSDSGFYLCAWSRDIENTEAFFGQGTRLTVV.

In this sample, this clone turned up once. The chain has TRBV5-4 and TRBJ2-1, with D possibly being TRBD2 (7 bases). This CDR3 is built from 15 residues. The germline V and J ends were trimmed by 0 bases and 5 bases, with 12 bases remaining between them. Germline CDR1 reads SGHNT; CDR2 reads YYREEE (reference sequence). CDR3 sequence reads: CASSLGGGKDNEQFF. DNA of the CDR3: TGTGCCAGCAGCTTGGGGGGGGGCAAGGACAATGAGCAGTTCTTC. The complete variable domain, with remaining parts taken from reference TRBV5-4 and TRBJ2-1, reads ETGVTQSPTHLIKTRGQQVTLRCSSQSGHNTVSWYQQALGQGPQFIFQYYREEENGRGNFPPRFSGLQFPNYSSELNVNALELDDSALYLCASSLGGGKDNEQFFGPGTRLTVL.